This T cell receptor (beta chain) was documented in a study of identical twins. This clonotype came up a few times. TCRdb reprocessed the 5' RACE reads via MiXCR and lists one record per CDR3 protein. The profile shows approximately 700,000 distinct CDR3 sequences, 18% of them singletons. J gave up 7 bases and V 6 bases, and 10 bases lay outside the gene matches. The germline CDR1 and CDR2 sequences are MDHEN and SYDVKM. CDR3 length equals 16 residues. These data are also associated with another study on T cells expressing NK-cell markers. That investigation notes: It was sorted CD3+CD56+NKG2C+, CD3+CD56+NKG2C- and CD3+CD56-NKG2C+ T cells that supplied the TCR beta repertoires. HCMV serostatus: most of the eight sequenced donors positive, one negative. One observes that, in several donors, these clonotypes were also the leading ones within the CD3+CD56-NKG2C+ fraction.

The chain links TRBV28 to TRBJ2-1, with 12 bases fitting TRBD2. Source material: PBMCs. The TCR originated in a woman between 18 and 30 years old in good health. The DNA for the CDR3 is TGTGCCAGCAGGACAAAGGGGACTAGCGGGCTAAATGAGCAGTTCTTC. This sequence encodes CASRTKGTSGLNEQFF.